This record concerns one T cell receptor (beta chain) sequence. This clone was seen only a few times. There is no known antigen for this receptor. Per-base qualities were not stored, and no clone one base away is much larger. The library was produced with the immunoSEQ multiplex PCR assay. DNA from the cultured, isolated CD4+ T cells was subjected to TCR beta CDR3 sequencing. The published analysis was carried out like this. Non-productive TCR sequences were removed and reads were trimmed to the CDR3 region, keeping CDR3s of at least 7 amino acids. Antigen-specific clonotypes were identified with the MANAFEST web app by comparing expansion in peptide wells against reference cultures. Positive clones required FDR<0.05 expansion versus reference and all other wells, odds ratio above 5, and frequency above 0.1% in two replicate wells. Cross-reactive clonotypes were defined as significantly expanded in SARS-CoV-2 spike wells and in at least one common cold coronavirus spike condition. CDR3 similarity was assessed by Levenshtein distance with the stringdist R package, and unrooted trees were built with ape in R 3.6.1. Sourced from immuneACCESS, this table was stored by TCRdb with only in-frame sequences that have V and J called. A share of the clones is absent; for the studies checked, an unresolved V gene accounts for under half, and the remainder has no known explanation. That table furnishes V, J and clone size, whereas the DNA furnished D and trimming. This sample comprises 40,000 to 50,000 clones, roughly four fifths of them detected only once. The ten largest clones take up approximately 29% of the sample.

The data belong to a study of vaccination effects on CD4 cells after COVID-19 (dated by TCRdb to the early 2020s). Study-level background: Participants received two doses of either the BNT162b2 or the mRNA-1273 mRNA SARS-CoV-2 vaccine. SARS-CoV-2 spike-specific CD4+ TCR repertoires from before and after mRNA vaccination were compared in COVID-19 convalescent patients and in infection-naive vaccine recipients. Altogether, 10 COVID-19 convalescent patients and a few SARS-CoV-2-naive healthy vaccine recipients made up the full study. In a couple of convalescent patients, pre-vaccine samples were collected 16 days and one week ahead of the first dose, 142 and 148 days after COVID-19 diagnosis. Cultures from other donors in the study were sequenced with the Oncomine TCR Beta short-read assay on an Illumina iSeq 100.

The germline V gene encodes CDR1 SGHAT and CDR2 FQNNGV. Deletion took 5 bases off V and 0 bases off J, with a span of 4 bases between the germline ends. CDR3 length: 13 amino acids, cysteine to phenylalanine. The sequence is cut down to CDR3 DNA, 39 bases in frame from base 1. In the ViraFEST assay, PBMC were stimulated with viral peptide pools, and TCR sequencing was then used to find antigen-specific CD4+ T cell clonotypes based on their expansion. After about 10 days of culture, CD4+ T cells were isolated with the EasySep CD4+ T cell isolation kit. Convalescent patients had PCR-confirmed SARS-CoV-2 infection between March and December 2020, before Alpha, Beta and Delta variants emerged in the United States. Fewer than 2.5 million PBMC per well were cultured in IMDM with about 4.6% human AB serum, 8.5 to 10 IU/ml IL-2 and gentamicin, plus 10 ug/ml peptides. Half of the culture medium was replaced with fresh IL-2-containing medium on days 3 and 7. Unless noted otherwise, every peptide stimulation condition was grown in triplicate wells. PBMC were separated from whole blood using Ficoll-Paque Plus gradient centrifugation and were then either cryopreserved at -140C or used fresh. Genomic DNA was extracted from cultured CD4+ T cells with the QIAamp micro DNA kit.

General study outcomes and caveats: Among convalescent patients, the spike-reactive repertoire after vaccination was made up mainly of new vaccine-induced clones that were largely distinct from the clones induced by infection. Clones induced by infection and clones induced by vaccination both contracted markedly at late timepoints after vaccination, which fits with T cell responses waning over time. Limitations of the study were the small number of convalescent patients and the absence of early post-infection timepoints.

The receptor was derived from a human donor who had a prior SARS-CoV-2 infection. The specimen was CD4+ T cells from PBMCs cultured with a peptide pool, collected before COVID-19 vaccination. This chain is built from TRBV11-2 and TRBJ2-2, with an unclear D gene assignment. The CDR3 region: CASSPTNTGELFF. The nucleotide sequence reads TGTGCCAGCAGCCCGACGAACACCGGGGAGCTGTTTTTT.